This TCR beta chain emerged from a study of identical twins. Germline V gene data show CDR1 as ENHRY and CDR2 as SYGVKD. V gave up 4 bases and J gave up 2 bases, with 12 bases separating them. This CDR3 is 14 amino acids long. This clonotype was counted between two and nine times. Its target is not known. In TCRdb, the 5' RACE reads were re-called with MiXCR into one record per CDR3 protein. The data contain about 190,000 distinct CDR3 sequences, approximately 16% of them singletons. Study-wide results and limits: Insertion counts were lower in abundant cord blood beta clonotypes, a trend that memory repertoires did not show.

The data were also submitted as part of a second study, on T cells expressing NK-cell markers. Per that paper: In several experiments, sorting was confined to alpha-beta TCR T cells through use of an anti-gamma-delta TCR antibody. A range of 1.0-7.0% of CD8+ T cells consisted of dominant NKG2C+ clonotypes in about six donors.

The receptor was derived from a woman younger than 35 in good health. The rearrangement links TRBV10-3 to TRBJ2-7, with D perhaps being TRBD1 or TRBD2 (6 bases each). Sequenced: CD8+ T cells sorted from blood. The CDR3 DNA reads TGTGCCATCAGTGCGGGGGCAGCCGCCTACGAGCAGTACTTC. Amino acid sequence: CAISAGAAAYEQYF.